This TCR beta chain emerged from a study of T cell responses to AZD1222 COVID-19 vaccine. General study findings and limits: Clonal diversity was possibly underestimated; the donors were predominantly white British and more often female. Repertoire samples came only from after the peak T cell response. Spike-specific TCR repertoires showed rising breadth and depth after two AZD1222 doses. Dominant at 160-218 and 743-854, vaccine-associated CD4 TCRs also spanned spike.

Libraries were prepared by immunoSEQ multiplex PCR; TCRdb keeps only in-frame clonotypes and omits some of them. The sample yields about 100,000 clones, 80% to 95% seen once. V dropped 1 base and J dropped 9; count of bases not matched to a gene: 24. Germline assignment: CDR1 GTSNPN and CDR2 SVGIG (reference sequence). The CDR3 loop spans 19 amino acids. To note about this clone: Its matching antigen is unknown.

The V and J genes are TRBV30 and TRBJ2-1; 7 bases map to TRBD2. This receptor was taken from an adult in good health. The specimen was peripheral blood, collected on day 0 of AZD1222 vaccination. The CDR3 region is CAWSESLGGSGGSFGEQFF. For the CDR3, the DNA is TGTGCCTGGAGTGAGTCCCTTGGAGGATCGGGCGGGAGTTTCGGTGAGCAGTTCTTC. The full variable domain, rest sourced from reference TRBV30 and TRBJ2-1, is SQTIHQWPATLVQPVGSPLSLECTVEGTSNPNLYWYRQAAGRGLQLLFYSVGIGQISSEVPQNLSASRPQDRQFILSSKKLLLSDSGFYLCAWSESLGGSGGSFGEQFFGPGTRLTVL.